This T cell receptor beta chain emerged from a study of kidney transplant recipient with SARS-CoV-2 infection. The CDR3 runs to 17 residues. V lost 8 bases and J lost 4, with 26 bases in between. The germline V gene has CDR1 MNHEY and CDR2 SVGAGI. In regard to this clonotype: This may be a read error: a much more frequent sequence differs by one nucleotide.

TCRdb independently ran MiXCR on the reads; one entry per CDR3 protein. The repertoire has roughly 230,000 distinct CDR3 sequences, more than 25% of them found once; the top ten carry roughly 7%. V usage is TRBV6-5 and J usage is TRBJ1-2; D uncertain. This specimen consisted of a blood sample, obtained at baseline and on roughly day 110 from a kidney transplant recipient. The clonotype comes from a male patient between 25 and 40 years old who had COVID-19 and was a kidney transplant recipient. Part of the T cells may come from the graft donor. The CDR3 protein is CASGEMPGGRKTYGYTF. CDR3 nucleotides: TGTGCCAGCGGTGAGATGCCAGGTGGGAGAAAGACCTATGGCTACACCTTC.